This TCR beta chain was profiled in a study of Ad26.COV2.S vaccination and SARS-CoV-2 variants. Study details: Once or twice, 56 days apart, Ad26.COV2.S was delivered intramuscularly. Whole-study findings and limits: Whether participants received vaccine or placebo, their non-spike TCR breadth was similar.

Data came from immunoSEQ multiplex PCR; TCRdb stores just in-frame clones and leaves some out. The sample has roughly 700,000 clones, approximately 88% seen once. As for this clone: What it recognizes is unknown.

The treatment: 19 received Ad26.COV2.S at low or high dose, single or two shots; a few received placebo; per-sample allocation not given. Samples came from day 63 after the first vaccine or placebo injection. Germline V gene data show CDR1 as SGHTA and CDR2 as FQGNSA. CDR3 length: 14 amino acids. Trimming pared 1 base from V and 4 bases from J, leaving 11 bases between. V is TRBV7-2 and J is TRBJ2-7; no clear D gene. This clonotype was sampled from a person aged 18 to 59 who received the Ad26.COV2.S COVID-19 vaccine or a placebo. Material: peripheral blood, obtained in a trial of Ad26.COV2.S vaccine versus placebo. The CDR3 loop is CASSLVGPGYEQYF. CDR3 coding DNA: TGTGCCAGCAGCTTAGTTGGTCCGGGTTACGAGCAGTACTTC. Combining the CDR3 with reference TRBV7-2 and TRBJ2-7 gives the whole variable domain GAGVSQSPSNKVTEKGKDVELRCDPISGHTALYWYRQSLGQGLEFLIYFQGNSAPDKSGLPSDRFSAERTGGSVSTLTIQRTQQEDSAVYLCASSLVGPGYEQYFGPGTRLTVT.